Below, one T cell receptor (beta chain) is given with its context. Data came from immunoSEQ multiplex PCR; TCRdb stores just in-frame clones and leaves some out. The table shows tens of thousands of clones, with around 86% occurring only once. This record belongs to a study of technical replicates of blood from a handful of donors. Germline values: CDR1 SQVTM, CDR2 ANQGSEA. The CDR3 is 15 amino acids. V lost 4 bases to trimming and J lost 2 bases; unmatched junction nucleotides: 9. Sequencing used PBMCs. The chain recombines TRBV29-1 with TRBJ2-3; TRBD2 aligns across 7 bases. This receptor was taken from a human donor in good health. Some clones in this sample may be carry-over from other donors' samples. The CDR3 protein is CSVGVRRGTTDTQYF. CDR3 DNA: TGCAGCGTTGGGGTCCGGCGGGGGACCACAGATACGCAGTATTTT.